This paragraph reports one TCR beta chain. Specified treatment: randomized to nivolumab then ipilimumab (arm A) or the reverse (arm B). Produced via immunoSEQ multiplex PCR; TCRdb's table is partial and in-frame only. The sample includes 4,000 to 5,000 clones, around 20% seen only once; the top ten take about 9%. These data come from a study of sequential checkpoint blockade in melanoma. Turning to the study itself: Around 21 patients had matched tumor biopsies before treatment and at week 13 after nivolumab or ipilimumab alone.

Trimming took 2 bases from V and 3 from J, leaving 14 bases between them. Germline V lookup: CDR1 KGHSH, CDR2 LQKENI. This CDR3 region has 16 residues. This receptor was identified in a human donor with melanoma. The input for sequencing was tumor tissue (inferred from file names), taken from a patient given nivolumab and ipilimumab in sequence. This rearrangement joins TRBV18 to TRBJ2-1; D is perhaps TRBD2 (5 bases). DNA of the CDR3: TGTGCCAGCTCACCAGTTGAGGGAATAAGCTACAATGAGCAGTTCTTC. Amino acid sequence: CASSPVEGISYNEQFF.